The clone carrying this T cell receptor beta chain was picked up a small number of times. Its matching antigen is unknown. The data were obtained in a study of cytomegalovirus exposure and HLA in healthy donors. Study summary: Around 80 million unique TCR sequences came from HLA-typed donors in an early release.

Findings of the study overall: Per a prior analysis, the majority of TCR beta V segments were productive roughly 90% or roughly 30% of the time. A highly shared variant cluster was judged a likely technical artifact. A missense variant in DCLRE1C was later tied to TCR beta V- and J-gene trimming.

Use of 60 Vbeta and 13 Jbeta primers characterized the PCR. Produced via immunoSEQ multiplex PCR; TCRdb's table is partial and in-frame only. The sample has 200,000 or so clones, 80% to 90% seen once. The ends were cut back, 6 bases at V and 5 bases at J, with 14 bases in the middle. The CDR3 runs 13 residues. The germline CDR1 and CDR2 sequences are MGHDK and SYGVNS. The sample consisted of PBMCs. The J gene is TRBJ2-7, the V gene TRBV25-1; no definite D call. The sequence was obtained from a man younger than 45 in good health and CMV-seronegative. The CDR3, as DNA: TGTGCCAGCAGCTCACAGAGAGTCGACGAGCAGTACTTC. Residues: CASSSQRVDEQYF.